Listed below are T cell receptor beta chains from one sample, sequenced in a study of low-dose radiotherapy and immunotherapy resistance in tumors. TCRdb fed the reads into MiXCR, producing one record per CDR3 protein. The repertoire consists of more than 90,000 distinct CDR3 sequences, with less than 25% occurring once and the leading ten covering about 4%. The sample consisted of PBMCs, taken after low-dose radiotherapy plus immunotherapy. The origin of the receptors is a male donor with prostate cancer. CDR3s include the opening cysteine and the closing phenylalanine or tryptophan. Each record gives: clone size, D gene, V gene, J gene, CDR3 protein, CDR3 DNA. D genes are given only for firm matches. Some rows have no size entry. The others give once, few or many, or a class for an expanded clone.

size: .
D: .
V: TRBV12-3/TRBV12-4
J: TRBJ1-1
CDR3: CASSYTSGSPEAFF
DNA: TGTGCCAGCAGTTATACCTCTGGCTCTCCTGAAGCTTTCTTT

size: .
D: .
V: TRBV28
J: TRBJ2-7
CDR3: CASRFLGAAYEQYF
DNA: TGTGCCAGCAGATTTCTGGGCGCCGCCTACGAGCAGTACTTC

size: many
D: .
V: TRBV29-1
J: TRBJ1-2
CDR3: CSAGTQRDYTF
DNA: TGCAGCGCCGGGACCCAGCGGGACTACACCTTC

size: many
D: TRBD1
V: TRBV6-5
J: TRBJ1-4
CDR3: CASSYSRGTGDTREKLFF
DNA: TGTGCCAGCAGTTACTCCCGGGGGACAGGGGATACACGCGAAAAACTGTTTTTT

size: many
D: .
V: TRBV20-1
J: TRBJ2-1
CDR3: CSASEDAEGQFF
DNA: TGCAGTGCTAGCGAGGACGCCGAGGGGCAGTTCTTC

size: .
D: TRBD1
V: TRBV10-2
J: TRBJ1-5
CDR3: CASSETGTGGSNQPQHF
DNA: TGCGCCAGCAGTGAGACGGGGACAGGAGGGAGCAATCAGCCCCAGCATTTT

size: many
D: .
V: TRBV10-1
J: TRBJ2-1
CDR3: CASSEGGRNSYNEQFF
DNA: TGCGCCAGCAGTGAAGGCGGAAGGAACTCCTACAATGAGCAGTTCTTC

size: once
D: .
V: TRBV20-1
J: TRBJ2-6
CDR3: CSARRISGANVLTF
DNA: TGCAGTGCTAGAAGGATATCCGGGGCCAACGTCCTGACTTTC

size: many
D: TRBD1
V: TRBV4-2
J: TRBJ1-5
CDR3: CASSPSDRENQPQHF
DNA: TGTGCCAGCAGCCCTTCGGACAGGGAAAATCAGCCCCAGCATTTT

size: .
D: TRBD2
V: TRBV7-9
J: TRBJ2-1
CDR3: CASSFPGGSSYNEQFF
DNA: TGTGCCAGCAGCTTCCCGGGGGGGAGCTCCTACAATGAGCAGTTCTTC

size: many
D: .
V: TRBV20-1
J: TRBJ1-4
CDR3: CSASGDSVTNEKLFF
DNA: TGCAGTGCTAGCGGGGACTCCGTAACTAATGAAAAACTGTTTTTT

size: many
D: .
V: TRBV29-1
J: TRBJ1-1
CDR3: CSVGGGLTEAFF
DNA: TGCAGCGTTGGGGGAGGGTTGACTGAAGCTTTCTTT

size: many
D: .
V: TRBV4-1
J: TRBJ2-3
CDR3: CASSRLLGPFEDTQYF
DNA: TGCGCCAGCAGCCGTCTTCTAGGGCCATTCGAAGATACGCAGTATTTT

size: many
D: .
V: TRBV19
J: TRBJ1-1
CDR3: CASSIDGGRENTEAFF
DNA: TGTGCCAGTAGTATAGATGGGGGCAGGGAGAACACTGAAGCTTTCTTT

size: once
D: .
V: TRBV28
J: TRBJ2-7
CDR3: CASSTYEQYF
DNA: TGTGCCAGCAGCACATACGAGCAGTACTTC

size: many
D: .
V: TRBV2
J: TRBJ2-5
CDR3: CASMVGAEETQYF
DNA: TGTGCCAGCATGGTGGGGGCTGAGGAGACCCAGTACTTC

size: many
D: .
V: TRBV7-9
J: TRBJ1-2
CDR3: CASSFIGLLGYTF
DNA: TGTGCCAGCAGCTTTATAGGGCTGCTCGGCTACACCTTC

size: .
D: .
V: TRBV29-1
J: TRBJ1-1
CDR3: CSVHGGEGTEAFF
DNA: TGCAGCGTTCATGGGGGCGAGGGCACTGAAGCTTTCTTT

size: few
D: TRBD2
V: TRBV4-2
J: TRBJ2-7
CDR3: CASSLMSGVGSYEQYF
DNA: TGTGCCAGCAGCCTCATGAGCGGGGTGGGCTCCTACGAGCAGTACTTC

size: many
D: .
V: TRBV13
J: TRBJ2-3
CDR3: CASSSRPGGSTDTQYF
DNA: TGTGCCAGCAGCTCCAGACCCGGGGGCAGCACAGATACGCAGTATTTT

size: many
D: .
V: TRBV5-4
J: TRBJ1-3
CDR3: CASSGGANSGNTIYF
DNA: TGTGCCAGCAGCGGGGGCGCAAACTCTGGAAACACCATATATTTT

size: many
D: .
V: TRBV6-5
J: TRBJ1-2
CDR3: CASSDTVGYGYTF
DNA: TGTGCCAGCAGTGACACGGTGGGCTATGGCTACACCTTC

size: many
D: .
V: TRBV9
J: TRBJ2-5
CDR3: CASSVGLEETQYF
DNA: TGTGCCAGCAGCGTAGGCCTAGAGGAGACCCAGTACTTC

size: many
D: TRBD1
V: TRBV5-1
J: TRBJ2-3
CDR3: CASSLAGQPSTDTQYF
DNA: TGCGCCAGCAGCTTGGCGGGACAGCCTAGCACAGATACGCAGTATTTT

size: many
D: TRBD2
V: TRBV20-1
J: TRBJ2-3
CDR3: CSASGGAGSTDTQYF
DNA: TGCAGTGCTAGCGGGGGGGCGGGGAGCACAGATACGCAGTATTTT

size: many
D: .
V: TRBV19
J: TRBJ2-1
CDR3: CASSMWGFSKQFF
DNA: TGTGCCAGTAGTATGTGGGGCTTTTCAAAGCAGTTCTTC

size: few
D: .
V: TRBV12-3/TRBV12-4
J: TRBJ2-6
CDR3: CASKPGPLGTGANVLTF
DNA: TGTGCCAGCAAACCGGGACCCCTGGGTACTGGGGCCAACGTCCTGACTTTC

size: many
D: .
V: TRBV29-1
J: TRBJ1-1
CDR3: CSVVGPAVNTEAFF
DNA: TGCAGCGTTGTAGGTCCAGCGGTGAACACTGAAGCTTTCTTT

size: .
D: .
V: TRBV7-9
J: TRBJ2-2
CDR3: CASRATGGPITPGSCFF
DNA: .

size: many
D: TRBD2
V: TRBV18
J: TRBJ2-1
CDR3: CASASSGGRNEQFF
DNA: TGTGCCAGCGCCTCTAGCGGGGGGAGGAATGAGCAGTTCTTC

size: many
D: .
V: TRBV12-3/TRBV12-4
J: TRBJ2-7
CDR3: CASSLRAPYYEQYF
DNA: TGTGCCAGCAGTTTACGGGCCCCTTATTACGAGCAGTACTTC

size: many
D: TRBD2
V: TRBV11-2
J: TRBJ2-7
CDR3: CASSSILAGGHREQYF
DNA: TGTGCCAGCAGTTCGATTCTGGCGGGGGGGCATCGGGAGCAGTACTTC

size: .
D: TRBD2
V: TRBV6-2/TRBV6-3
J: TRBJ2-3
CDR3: CTSTSGGHSSDTQYF
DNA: TGTACCAGCACTAGCGGGGGGCATAGCTCAGATACGCAGTATTTT

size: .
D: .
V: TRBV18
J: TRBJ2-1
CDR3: CASSPAGIGSYNEQFF
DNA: TGTGCCAGCTCACCGGCAGGTATAGGGTCCTACAATGAGCAGTTCTTC

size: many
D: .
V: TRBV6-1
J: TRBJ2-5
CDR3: CASSLGGGFETQYF
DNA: TGTGCCAGCAGCCTTGGGGGGGGCTTCGAGACCCAGTACTTC

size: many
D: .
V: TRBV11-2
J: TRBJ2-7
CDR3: CASSSVGALPYEQYF
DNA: TGTGCCAGCAGCTCAGTGGGCGCCCTGCCCTACGAGCAGTACTTC

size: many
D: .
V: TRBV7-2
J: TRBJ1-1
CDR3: CASSDQGRGGGTEAFF
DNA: TGTGCCAGCAGCGACCAGGGGAGAGGAGGGGGCACTGAAGCTTTCTTT

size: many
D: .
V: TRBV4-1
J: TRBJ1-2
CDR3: CASSQDQRGRGYTF
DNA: TGCGCCAGCAGCCAAGACCAGAGGGGCCGGGGCTACACCTTC

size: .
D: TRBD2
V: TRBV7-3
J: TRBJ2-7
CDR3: CASTPRGGNYEQYF
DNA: TGTGCCAGCACTCCCCGGGGGGGTAACTACGAGCAGTACTTC

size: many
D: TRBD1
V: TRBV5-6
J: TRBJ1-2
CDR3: CASSLRLRGMTGFDYGYTF
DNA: TGTGCCAGCAGCCTGCGACTGCGGGGGATGACAGGGTTTGACTATGGCTACACCTTC

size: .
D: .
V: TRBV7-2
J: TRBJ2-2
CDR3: CASSTSPGTGELFFF
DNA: .

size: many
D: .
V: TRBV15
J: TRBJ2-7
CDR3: CATSRDHEGSVYEQYF
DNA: TGTGCCACCAGCAGAGATCACGAAGGCTCAGTCTACGAGCAGTACTTC

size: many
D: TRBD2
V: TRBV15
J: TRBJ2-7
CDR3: CATSRDLGGEYEQYF
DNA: TGTGCCACCAGCAGAGATTTGGGGGGGGAGTACGAGCAGTACTTC

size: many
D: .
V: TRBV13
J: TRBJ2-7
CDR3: CASSLGLSPYEQYF
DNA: TGTGCCAGCAGCTTAGGACTTTCGCCCTACGAGCAGTACTTC

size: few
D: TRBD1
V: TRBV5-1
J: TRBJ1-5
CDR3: CASSLGTGGVQPQHF
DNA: TGCGCCAGCAGCTTGGGGACAGGGGGCGTCCAGCCCCAGCATTTT

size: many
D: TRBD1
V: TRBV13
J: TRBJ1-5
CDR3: CASSLTGDQPQHF
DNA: TGTGCCAGCAGCCTGACAGGGGATCAGCCCCAGCATTTT

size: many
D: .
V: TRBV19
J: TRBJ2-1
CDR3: CASTYAGNEQFF
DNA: TGTGCCAGCACTTACGCGGGAAATGAGCAGTTCTTC

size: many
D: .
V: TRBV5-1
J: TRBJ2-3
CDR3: CASSLGGLTDTQYF
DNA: TGCGCCAGCAGCCTGGGGGGGCTCACAGATACGCAGTATTTT

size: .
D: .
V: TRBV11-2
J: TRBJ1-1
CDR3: CASSARQGTNTEAFF
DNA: TGTGCCAGCAGCGCCCGGCAGGGGACTAACACTGAAGCTTTCTTT

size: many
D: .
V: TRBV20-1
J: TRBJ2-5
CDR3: CSARETPETQYF
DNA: TGCAGTGCTAGAGAGACGCCGGAGACCCAGTACTTC

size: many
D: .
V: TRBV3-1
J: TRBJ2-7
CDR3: CASSQAWQGYEQYF
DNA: TGTGCCAGCAGCCAAGCTTGGCAGGGCTACGAGCAGTACTTC

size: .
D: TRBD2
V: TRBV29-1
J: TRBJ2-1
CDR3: CSVYLTSGRNNEQFF
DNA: TGCAGCGTTTACCTGACTAGCGGGAGGAACAATGAGCAGTTCTTC

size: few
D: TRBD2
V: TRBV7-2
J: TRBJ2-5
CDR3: CASSLGTSGKETQYF
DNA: TGTGCCAGCAGCTTGGGGACTAGCGGGAAGGAGACCCAGTACTTC

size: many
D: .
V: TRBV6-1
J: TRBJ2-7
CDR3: CASSEARFGEQYF
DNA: TGTGCCAGCAGTGAAGCCCGCTTCGGTGAGCAGTACTTC

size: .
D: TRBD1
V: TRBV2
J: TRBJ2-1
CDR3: CASRRDRGSNEQFF
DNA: TGTGCCAGCAGGCGGGACAGGGGGTCCAATGAGCAGTTCTTC

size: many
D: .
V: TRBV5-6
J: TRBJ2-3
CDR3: CASSLNREGTDTQYF
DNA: TGTGCCAGCAGCTTGAACAGGGAAGGCACAGATACGCAGTATTTT

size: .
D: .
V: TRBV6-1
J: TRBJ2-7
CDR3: CASSVGAGAYEQYF
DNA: TGTGCCAGCAGCGTCGGGGCAGGCGCGTACGAGCAGTACTTC

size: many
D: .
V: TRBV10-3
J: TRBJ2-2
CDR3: CAISEGSGELFF
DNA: TGTGCCATCAGCGAGGGGTCCGGGGAGCTGTTTTTT

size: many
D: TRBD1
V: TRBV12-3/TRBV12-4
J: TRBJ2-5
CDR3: CASSPRDSGKLGETQYF
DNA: TGTGCCAGCAGTCCCCGGGACAGTGGGAAACTGGGAGAGACCCAGTACTTC

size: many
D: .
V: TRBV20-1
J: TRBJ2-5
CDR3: CSAPTAGWQETQYF
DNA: TGCAGTGCTCCTACTGCCGGCTGGCAAGAGACCCAGTACTTC